What follows are 6 T cell receptor beta chains derived from one specimen sequenced in a study of cytomegalovirus exposure and HLA in healthy donors. The PCR used 60 Vbeta and 13 Jbeta primers. Clones were sequenced by immunoSEQ multiplex PCR, and TCRdb holds only the in-frame ones, with some missing. This sample contains about 110,000 clones. Sequencing was done on a sample of PBMCs. The receptors stem from a man in his late teens or twenties in good health and CMV-seronegative.

The V call is TRBV6-4, the J call TRBJ2-2, with D maybe TRBD1 (5 bases). Germline CDR1 and CDR2: MRHNA and SNTAGT. The CDR3 totals 15 residues. Trimming left V 0 bases short and J 0 bases short, with 5 bases between. The CDR3 DNA reads as TGTGCCAGCAGTGACTCGACAGCGAACACCGGGGAGCTGTTTTTT. Its protein product is CASSDSTANTGELFF.

The chain carries TRBV28 and TRBJ1-1, with 7 bases fitting TRBD1. This CDR3 spans 10 amino acids. The V and J ends lost 10 bases and 7 bases, in that order; junction bases with no gene match: 3. Per the germline V gene, CDR1 is MDHEN and CDR2 is SYDVKM. The CDR3 loop is CATGDSEAFF. The DNA for the CDR3 is TGTGCCACCGGGGACAGTGAAGCTTTCTTT.

The V gene is TRBV7-2, the J gene TRBJ1-6, with a weak D call TRBD1 (6 bases). This CDR3 has 15 residues. Trimming removed 4 bases at V and 10 bases at J, with 17 bases between. The germline gives CDR1 SGHTA, CDR2 FQGNSA. CDR3 sequence (DNA): TGTGCCAGCAGCTCGAATCCCTGGCAGGGGTCACCCCTCCACTTT. This translates into CASSSNPWQGSPLHF. Using reference TRBV7-2 and TRBJ1-6 for the parts outside the CDR3, the full variable domain is GAGVSQSPSNKVTEKGKDVELRCDPISGHTALYWYRQSLGQGLEFLIYFQGNSAPDKSGLPSDRFSAERTGGSVSTLTIQRTQQEDSAVYLCASSSNPWQGSPLHFGNGTRLTVT.

This sequence joins TRBV7-8 and TRBJ2-7; 7 bases align to TRBD1. Germline trimming cut 4 bases from V and 5 bases from J; bases unmatched to any gene: 8. The V gene's germline CDR1 is SGHVS and CDR2 FQNEAQ. The CDR3 is made up of 14 amino acids. The CDR3 here is CASSSDRVAHEQYF. CDR3 bases: TGTGCCAGCAGCTCCGACAGGGTCGCGCACGAGCAGTACTTC.

V and J are TRBV27 and TRBJ2-3; the match to TRBD1 covers 11 bases. The CDR3 is 16 amino acids. V shed 5 bases, J shed 5 bases, and the junction held 9 bases outside the gene matches. Germline CDR1 and CDR2: MNHEY and SMNVEV (reference sequence). This CDR3 is CASSRTGTGGGDTQYF. The CDR3, as DNA: TGTGCCAGCAGTAGAACCGGGACAGGGGGGGGAGATACGCAGTATTTT.

The rearrangement joins TRBV5-1 to TRBJ1-6; 7 nucleotides agree with TRBD1. The CDR3 runs 16 residues. CDR1 and CDR2 (germline): SGHRS, YFSETQ. V gave up 4 bases and J gave up 13 bases; unmatched junction bases: 17. The CDR3 bases are TGCGCCAGCAGCATCTCCCCCGGGACAGAAGGATTGCCCCTCCACTTT. Translation gives CASSISPGTEGLPLHF. The whole variable domain, remainder taken from reference TRBV5-1 and TRBJ1-6, is KAGVTQTPRYLIKTRGQQVTLSCSPISGHRSVSWYQQTPGQGLQFLFEYFSETQRNKGNFPGRFSGRQFSNSRSEMNVSTLELGDSALYLCASSISPGTEGLPLHFGNGTRLTVT.